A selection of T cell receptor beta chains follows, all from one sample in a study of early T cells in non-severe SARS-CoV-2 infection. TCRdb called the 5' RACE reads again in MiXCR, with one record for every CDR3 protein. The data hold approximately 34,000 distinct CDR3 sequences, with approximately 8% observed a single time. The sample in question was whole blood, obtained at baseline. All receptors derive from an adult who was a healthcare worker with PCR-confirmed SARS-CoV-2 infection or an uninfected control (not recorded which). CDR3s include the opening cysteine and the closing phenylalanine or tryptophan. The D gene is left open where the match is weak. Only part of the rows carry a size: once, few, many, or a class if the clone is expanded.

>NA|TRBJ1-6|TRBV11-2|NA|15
CASSLDPSWNSPLHF
TGTGCCAGCAGCTTAGATCCCTCCTGGAATTCACCCCTCCACTTT
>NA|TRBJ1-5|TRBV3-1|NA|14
CASSHRGASQPQHF
TGTGCCAGCAGCCACAGGGGTGCCAGCCAGCCCCAGCATTTT
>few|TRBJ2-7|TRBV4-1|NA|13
CASSLSLGYEQYF
TGCGCCAGCAGCCTAAGTTTAGGGTACGAGCAGTACTTC
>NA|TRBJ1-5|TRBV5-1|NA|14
CASSLGSTPAPQHF
TGCGCCAGCAGCTTGGGTTCCACTCCCGCCCCCCAGCATTTT
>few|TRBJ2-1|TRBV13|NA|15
CASSSGTSYNNEQFF
TGTGCCAGCAGCTCCGGGACATCATATAACAATGAGCAGTTCTTC
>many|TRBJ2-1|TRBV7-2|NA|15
CASSLAPFRRNEQFF
TGTGCCAGCAGCTTAGCGCCCTTTAGAAGAAATGAGCAGTTCTTC
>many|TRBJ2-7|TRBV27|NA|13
CASSLGPSYEQYF
TGTGCCAGCAGTTTAGGGCCAAGCTACGAGCAGTACTTC
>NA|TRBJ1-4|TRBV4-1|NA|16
CASSPPPAGFLEKLFF
TGCGCCAGCAGCCCACCTCCTGCGGGGTTCCTTGAGAAACTGTTTTTT
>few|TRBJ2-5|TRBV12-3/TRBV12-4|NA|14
CASGELGLEETQYF
TGTGCCAGCGGAGAACTAGGACTGGAAGAGACCCAGTACTTC
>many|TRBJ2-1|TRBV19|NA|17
CASSIDRGQAQRVEQFF
TGTGCCAGTAGTATAGATCGAGGACAGGCCCAGCGGGTCGAGCAGTTCTTC
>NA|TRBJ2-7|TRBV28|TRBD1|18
CASSFWPASDRGGYEQYF
TGTGCCAGCAGTTTTTGGCCCGCCTCGGACAGGGGTGGCTACGAGCAGTACTTC
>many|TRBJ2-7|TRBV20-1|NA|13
CSAPTGEVYEQYF
TGCAGTGCACCTACAGGGGAGGTTTATGAGCAGTACTTC
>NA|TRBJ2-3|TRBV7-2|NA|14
CASSLGGFTDTQYF
TGTGCCAGCAGCTTAGGAGGGTTCACAGATACGCAGTATTTT
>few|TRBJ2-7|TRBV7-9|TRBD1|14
CASSLAMGDSEQYF
TGTGCCAGCAGCTTAGCGATGGGGGACAGCGAGCAGTACTTC
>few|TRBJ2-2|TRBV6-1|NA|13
CASSVEVTGELFF
TGTGCCAGCAGTGTGGAAGTCACCGGGGAGCTGTTTTTT
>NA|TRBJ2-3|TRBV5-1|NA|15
CASRWAGASRDTQYF
TGCGCCAGCAGATGGGCGGGGGCGTCGCGGGATACGCAGTATTTT
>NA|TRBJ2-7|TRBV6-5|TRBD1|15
CASRGQGGNSYEQYF
TGTGCCAGCAGAGGACAGGGGGGCAATAGCTACGAGCAGTACTTC
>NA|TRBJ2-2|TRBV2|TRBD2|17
CASSKGRLAGNTGELFF
TGTGCCAGCAGCAAAGGCCGACTAGCGGGTAACACCGGGGAGCTGTTTTTT
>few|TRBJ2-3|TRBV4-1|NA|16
CASSQVAGAGPDTQYF
TGCGCCAGCAGCCAAGTTGCGGGGGCCGGGCCAGATACGCAGTATTTT
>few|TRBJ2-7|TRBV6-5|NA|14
CASSMGDSSYEQYF
TGTGCCAGCAGTATGGGAGATAGCTCCTACGAGCAGTACTTC
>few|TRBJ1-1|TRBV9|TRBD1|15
CASSSRDRGNTEAFF
TGTGCCAGCAGTTCCCGGGACAGGGGCAACACTGAAGCTTTCTTT
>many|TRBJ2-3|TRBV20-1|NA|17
CSARAGTAATSTDTQYF
TGCAGTGCTAGGGCCGGGACGGCAGCTACTAGCACAGATACGCAGTATTTT
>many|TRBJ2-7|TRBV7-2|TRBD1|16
CASSPQVGQGTYEQYF
TGTGCCAGCAGCCCGCAGGTGGGACAGGGTACCTACGAGCAGTACTTC
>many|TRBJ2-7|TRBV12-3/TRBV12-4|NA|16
CASSPDPGQTAYEQYF
TGTGCCAGCAGCCCAGACCCAGGACAGACTGCCTACGAGCAGTACTTC